The entry below describes one T cell receptor beta chain. Its antigen is not identified. The entry originates in a study of cytomegalovirus exposure and HLA in healthy donors. 60 Vbeta and 13 Jbeta primers were used in PCR. Clones were read by immunoSEQ multiplex PCR, and TCRdb kept only the in-frame ones, dropping some. The sample holds 110,000 to 150,000 clones, about 80% seen once. CDR1 and CDR2 (germline): MDHEN, SYDVKM. With 3 bases removed from V and 9 bases from J, the gap between germline ends came to 13 bases. The CDR3 extends over 13 amino acids. Study findings and constraints: Prior analysis indicated that the majority of TCR beta V segments exhibited productivity approximately 90% or approximately 30% of the time. Per published reports, the classifier diagnosed cytomegalovirus status with high specificity and sensitivity. HLA-A and HLA-B allele assignments for most subjects were reportedly predicted accurately using TCR beta sequences. The analysis excluded some indistinguishable V segments, including TRBV6-2 and TRBV6-3.

The chain recombines TRBV28 with TRBJ2-3, with a possible D match to TRBD1 (6 bases). The sample was PBMCs. The sequence was obtained from a female donor in good health and CMV-seronegative. The CDR3 loop is CASSFSGVSTQYF. In DNA, the CDR3 is TGTGCCAGCAGTTTTTCAGGGGTATCGACGCAGTATTTT.